Following are 21 T cell receptor beta chains from one sample sequenced in a study of T-cell reconstitution after alpha-beta-depleted transplantation in children. During its preparation, the TCRbeta library received unique molecular identifiers. TCRdb used MiXCR to reprocess the PCR reads, holding one entry per CDR3 protein. The table has 200,000 to 250,000 distinct CDR3 sequences, approximately 8.4% seen once. The material was PBMCs, mostly from graft donor cells, obtained 360 days after TCRalphabeta/CD19-depleted stem cell transplant. The receptors originated from a male patient aged 2 to 10 who had a stem cell transplant for acute myeloid leukemia, so the T cells may come from the graft donor.

This clonotype was seen ten or more times. CDR3 sequence reads: CATSDFTDTQYF. The CDR3 region has the DNA TGTGCCACCAGTGACTTTACAGATACGCAGTATTTT. This chain joins TRBV24-1 and TRBJ2-3, with D uncertain. The germline V gene encodes CDR1 KGHDR and CDR2 SFDVKD. V was pared by 4 bases and J by 3 bases, with 4 bases between. CDR3 length: 12 residues.

This rearrangement joins TRBV27 to TRBJ2-1; TRBD2 aligns across 10 bases. CDR3 length: 16 residues. Trimming took 3 bases from V and 2 from J; bases not matched to a gene: 4. Germline V gene lookup returns CDR1 MNHEY and CDR2 SMNVEV (reference sequence). The CDR3 region is CASSFGLAGAYNEQFF. The CDR3 region has the DNA TGTGCCAGCAGTTTCGGGCTAGCGGGAGCCTACAATGAGCAGTTCTTC.

The rearrangement joins TRBV6-2 or TRBV6-3 to TRBJ2-5, with D unresolved. The CDR3 sequence is 14 residues long. Trimming cost V 6 bases and J 1 base, with 12 bases left between them. CDR1 and CDR2 (germline): MNHEY, SVGEGT. The CDR3 is CASRKGLTQETQYF. For the CDR3, the DNA is TGTGCCAGCAGAAAGGGTTTAACCCAAGAGACCCAGTACTTC.

The genes are TRBV20-1 and TRBJ2-5, with 7 bases fitting TRBD2. The CDR3 loop spans 13 amino acids. With 3 bases clipped from V and 3 bases from J, the junction kept 4 bases outside the gene matches. Germline V gene sequence: CDR1 DFQATT, CDR2 SNEGSKA (reference sequence). CDR3 nucleotides: TGCAGTGCTAGTCCAAGCGGGAAAGAGACCCAGTACTTC. Amino acid sequence: CSASPSGKETQYF.

This clonotype was recorded at least ten times. V gene TRBV29-1 combines with J gene TRBJ2-5; the D call may be TRBD1 or TRBD2 (5 bases each). V gave up 3 bases and J gave up 5 bases, with 19 bases separating them. Germline V gene data show CDR1 as SQVTM and CDR2 as ANQGSEA. The CDR3 length is 15 residues. CDR3 coding DNA: TGCAGCGTTGACCGGGACGGAGACATGGGTGAGACCCAGTACTTC. It encodes CSVDRDGDMGETQYF. The full variable domain, its missing parts supplied by reference TRBV29-1 and TRBJ2-5, is SAVISQKPSRDICQRGTSLTIQCQVDSQVTMMFWYRQQPGQSLTLIATANQGSEATYESGFVIDKFPISRPNLTFSTLTVSNMSPEDSSIYLCSVDRDGDMGETQYFGPGTRLLVL.

This clonotype was counted at least ten times. The V gene is TRBV12-3 or TRBV12-4, the J gene TRBJ2-6; the match to TRBD2 covers 9 bases. V shed 3 bases and J 0 bases; nucleotides not matched to a gene: 12. The CDR3 covers 20 residues. The CDR3 DNA is TGTGCCAGCAGTTTTGTTAGCGGGAGCGGTTTTGACTCTGGGGCCAACGTCCTGACTTTC. Its translation: CASSFVSGSGFDSGANVLTF.

This clonotype has ten or more counts. This rearrangement joins TRBV5-1 to TRBJ2-2; D gene uncertain. Trimming pared 7 bases from V and 0 bases from J, leaving 13 bases between. The CDR3 spans 15 residues. Germline V gives CDR1 SGHRS, CDR2 YFSETQ. The CDR3 spells CASARRNSNTGELFF. In nucleotides, the CDR3 is TGCGCCAGCGCACGGCGGAATTCGAACACCGGGGAGCTGTTTTTT. The whole variable domain, filled in from reference TRBV5-1 and TRBJ2-2, reads KAGVTQTPRYLIKTRGQQVTLSCSPISGHRSVSWYQQTPGQGLQFLFEYFSETQRNKGNFPGRFSGRQFSNSRSEMNVSTLELGDSALYLCASARRNSNTGELFFGEGSRLTVL.

This clonotype was seen at least ten times. The gene calls are TRBV28 and TRBJ1-5; the D is unclear. The CDR3 is 12 residues long. The V gene's germline CDR1 is MDHEN and CDR2 SYDVKM. The V end was cut by 7 bases, the J end by 5 bases, with 9 bases between. The CDR3, as DNA: TGTGCCAGCATGGGAGGCGATCAGCCCCAGCATTTT. Translating it yields CASMGGDQPQHF.

This clonotype has just a few counts. The rearrangement uses TRBV12-3 or TRBV12-4 and TRBJ2-1; no clear D gene. CDR3 length: 13 amino acids. Trimming cost V 6 bases and J 4 bases, with 10 bases left between them. CDR3 sequence: CASRSSVYNEQFF. The DNA for the CDR3 is TGTGCCAGCAGGAGTTCAGTGTACAATGAGCAGTTCTTC.

This clonotype was detected only a few times. The gene calls are TRBV12-3 or TRBV12-4 and TRBJ1-1, with D possibly matching TRBD1 (6 bases). Trimming took off 10 bases at V and 1 base at J, with 10 bases between the two ends. The CDR3 spans 12 residues. CDR3 amino acids: CAIQTGNTEAFF. The DNA of the CDR3 is TGTGCCATTCAGACAGGGAACACTGAAGCTTTCTTT.

This clonotype has a count of ten or more. The V and J genes are TRBV15 and TRBJ1-5; D uncertain. The CDR3 is 15 amino acids. The V gene's germline CDR1 is LNHNV and CDR2 YYDKDF (reference sequence). Trimming stripped 5 bases from V and 4 bases from J, with 15 bases between. The CDR3 here is CATSRRVQINQPQHF. The CDR3 DNA reads as TGTGCCACCAGCCGGAGGGTCCAGATTAATCAGCCCCAGCATTTT.

This clonotype was recorded at least ten times. This rearrangement joins TRBV7-6 to TRBJ2-1, with 12 bases that match TRBD2. V trimming: 1 base; J trimming: 5 bases; junction bases outside the gene matches: 18. Germline V gene sequence: CDR1 SGHVS, CDR2 FNYEAQ. The CDR3 loop spans 21 amino acids. As DNA, the CDR3 is TGTGCCAGCAGCTTAGGGATACCGGGACTAGCGGGTGGGTCGTATAACAATGAGCAGTTCTTC. Protein: CASSLGIPGLAGGSYNNEQFF.

This clonotype was recorded many times. V and J are TRBV7-3 and TRBJ2-1; no clear D. Germline values: CDR1 SGHTA, CDR2 FQGTGA. This CDR3 contains 16 residues. Trimming shortened V by 1 base and J by 4 bases, and 14 bases separated the two germline ends. CDR3 amino acids: CASSLNTPHIYNEQFF. The CDR3 DNA reads TGTGCCAGCAGCTTAAATACCCCACACATTTACAATGAGCAGTTCTTC. Supplemented by reference TRBV7-3 and TRBJ2-1, the full variable domain reads GAGVSQTPSNKVTEKGKYVELRCDPISGHTALYWYRQSLGQGPEFLIYFQGTGAADDSGLPNDRFFAVRPEGSVSTLKIQRTERGDSAVYLCASSLNTPHIYNEQFFGPGTRLTVL.

This sequence joins TRBV20-1 and TRBJ2-5, with TRBD1 as a possible D gene (5 bases). This CDR3 comprises 13 residues. The V and J ends lost 3 bases and 7 bases respectively, with 15 bases between them. Germline CDR1 reads DFQATT; CDR2 reads SNEGSKA (reference sequence). The CDR3 DNA is TGCAGTGCTAGCGGCCGCCGCCAGGGGACCCAGTACTTC. It yields the protein CSASGRRQGTQYF.

This clonotype was observed at least ten times. The V gene is TRBV5-1, the J gene TRBJ2-1; possibly TRBD1 or TRBD2 for D (5 bases each). The CDR3 is 12 residues long. V was cut by 0 bases and J by 11 bases, with 9 bases left in between. Germline CDR1 and CDR2: SGHRS and YFSETQ. The CDR3 here is CASSLGDDKQFF. For the CDR3, the DNA is TGCGCCAGCAGCTTGGGGGACGATAAGCAGTTCTTC.

This clonotype has a handful of counts. The rearrangement links TRBV20-1 to TRBJ2-1; 7 nucleotides match TRBD2. Germline values: CDR1 DFQATT, CDR2 SNEGSKA (reference sequence). After removal of 0 bases from V and 6 bases from J, the junction contained 11 bases not matched to a gene. CDR3 length equals 16 residues. CDR3 loop: CSARDPFAGDLNEQFF. CDR3 nucleotide sequence: TGCAGTGCTAGAGACCCCTTCGCGGGGGACCTCAATGAGCAGTTCTTC.

This clonotype showed up many times. The chain combines TRBV7-9 with TRBJ2-5; TRBD1 matches 7 bases. This CDR3 comprises 14 residues. V lost 4 bases and J lost 2; bases outside the gene matches: 4. CDR1 is SEHNR, CDR2 FQNEAQ, per germline (reference sequence). The CDR3 region is CASSSPTGQETQYF. CDR3 bases: TGTGCCAGCAGCTCTCCGACAGGGCAAGAGACCCAGTACTTC. The full variable domain, its missing parts supplied by reference TRBV7-9 and TRBJ2-5, is DTGVSQNPRHKITKRGQNVTFRCDPISEHNRLYWYRQTLGQGPEFLTYFQNEAQLEKSRLLSDRFSAERPKGSFSTLEIQRTEQGDSAMYLCASSSPTGQETQYFGPGTRLLVL.

The chain is built from TRBV7-6 and TRBJ2-1; the match to TRBD2 covers 13 bases. Unmatched junction bases numbered 10, after V lost 5 bases and J lost 3 bases. This CDR3 contains 18 residues. Germline V lookup: CDR1 SGHVS, CDR2 FNYEAQ. The DNA for the CDR3 is TGTGCCAGCAGCCCCAGACTAGCGGGAGGTCTGAACTACAATGAGCAGTTCTTC. Translation: CASSPRLAGGLNYNEQFF. Drawing the rest from reference TRBV7-6 and TRBJ2-1, the complete variable domain is GAGVSQSPRYKVTKRGQDVALRCDPISGHVSLYWYRQALGQGPEFLTYFNYEAQQDKSGLPNDRFSAERPEGSISTLTIQRTEQRDSAMYRCASSPRLAGGLNYNEQFFGPGTRLTVL.

This clonotype was recorded many times. The V gene is TRBV12-3 or TRBV12-4, the J gene TRBJ2-3, with D hard to call. The CDR3 loop spans 12 amino acids. V was cut by 5 bases and J by 2 bases, with 5 bases left in between. The CDR3 spells CASSPYTDTQYF. Here the CDR3 DNA reads TGTGCCAGCAGTCCCTACACAGATACGCAGTATTTT.

This clonotype was seen a handful of times. This chain uses TRBV3-1 with TRBJ2-5, with TRBD1 identical over 10 bases. The CDR3 runs to 14 residues. Germline CDR1 LGHDT, CDR2 YNNKEL (reference sequence). Trimming cost V 4 bases and J 7 bases; bases outside gene matches: 6. The CDR3 is CASSPSGQGGTQYF. The DNA of the CDR3 is TGTGCCAGCAGCCCCTCCGGACAGGGGGGGACCCAGTACTTC.

Only a few counts were recorded for this clonotype. The V gene is TRBV7-2, the J gene TRBJ1-1, with 8 bases that match TRBD1. Germline lookup yields CDR1 SGHTA and CDR2 FQGNSA. Trimming took 5 bases from V and 3 from J; bases not matched to a gene: 5. The CDR3 length is 14 residues. In DNA form, the CDR3 reads TGTGCCAGCAGCGTAGACAGGGGATACACTGAAGCTTTCTTT. Its translation is CASSVDRGYTEAFF.